This T cell receptor beta chain derives from a study of shared clonotypes between healthy human individuals (dated by TCRdb to between 2020 and 2021). The study in broad terms: Three men and a couple of women, aged 18 to 49 years, made up the cohort. To estimate repertoire size and how much clonotypes are shared between individuals, the study performed deep sequencing of blood TCR repertoires from a handful of healthy adults. To increase sequencing depth and limit assay-specific biases, TCR repertoire library preparation and sequencing were carried out by different laboratories using diverse techniques. Each donor's leukapheresis produced roughly between roughly 0.85 and 9.5 billion PBMCs.

The donors were healthy, HIV-negative adults with no recently reported acute infections or vaccinations. Every donor was a Caucasian adult residing in Nashville, Tennessee, USA. For unsorted samples, about 90 million PBMCs were counted and genomic DNA was extracted with the QIAamp DNA Blood Mini kit. Blood was collected by leukapheresis, and PBMCs were isolated by Ficoll-Histopaque density gradient centrifugation and then cryopreserved in liquid nitrogen vapor phase. On this clone itself: The antigen it recognizes is unknown. No clone much larger than this one lies a single base away; base qualities are absent.

The paper as a whole reports these results and caveats: Only blood was sampled, and tissue TCR repertoires likely differ from those in blood. Because the study included only a small number of donors, the genetic and exposure-history diversity represented was limited. Pairwise subsampling indicated that sequencing depth was expected to affect the degree of clonotype sharing among donors.

TCR CDR3 regions were amplified from genomic DNA by multiplex PCR using the deep immunoSEQ assay. Extracted genomic DNA from each cell subset was spread evenly across all wells of several immunoSEQ 96-well plates, with each plate serving as a replicate. For unsorted PBMC, roughly 330 ng genomic DNA, equal to 32,000 or so T cell genomes, was loaded into each replicate PCR. Unsorted PBMC genomic DNA was sequenced across ten immunoSEQ deep assay plates. Purified libraries were quantified with a Qubit 3.0 fluorometer, sized on a Bioanalyzer 2100, and re-quantified with the KAPA Library Quantification kit. A separate single-read 150-cycle Illumina NextSeq 550 flow cell was used to sequence each immunoSEQ 96-well plate. Under the source paper's analysis protocol: Because the immunoSEQ output held only junctional sequences and lacked quality scores, the filtering could not match the filtering applied to full-length reads. To assign V/J genes and CDR3, sequences were annotated against IMGT germline references using PyIR, a Python wrapper for IgBLAST v1.9. Reads with weak V/J assignments (E-value above 1e-6), missing CDR3, stop codons, out-of-frame junctions, or ambiguous translated residues were removed. V3J clonotypes were defined as sequences sharing an identical inferred V gene, J gene, and CDR3 amino acid sequence. To compute the percentage overlap between repertoires, the number of shared unique clonotypes was divided by the size of the smaller repertoire. Richness of each repertoire was evaluated using RTK rarefaction, the Chao1 estimator, and Recon v2.1 estimates of unobserved clonotypes. Not all clones reach the TCRdb copy of this immuneACCESS table, which keeps in-frame sequences only. Checked studies attribute under half of the gap to unresolved V genes and leave the rest unexplained. Clone size and the V and J calls come from that table; the DNA yielded D and trimming. Recorded for this sample are about half a million clones; almost 80% of them occurred a single time. The top ten clonotypes cover around 13% of the sample.

This clonotype originated in a woman in her forties in good health. Some clones in this sample may be carry-over from other donors' samples. What was sequenced was PBMCs.

The CDR3 region reads CASSDISYEQYF. The nucleotide sequence is TGTGCCAGCAGCGACATATCCTACGAGCAGTACTTC. This receptor chain uses TRBV6-1 and TRBJ2-7; the D gene lacks a confident call. At the junction V is shortened by 6 bases and J by 1 base, with 7 bases in between. The CDR3 sequence holds 12 residues, the cysteine and phenylalanine included. Only the CDR3 part of the read is kept: 36 bases, read in frame from the first base. CDR1 and CDR2 (MNHNS, SASEGT) derive from the germline V gene.